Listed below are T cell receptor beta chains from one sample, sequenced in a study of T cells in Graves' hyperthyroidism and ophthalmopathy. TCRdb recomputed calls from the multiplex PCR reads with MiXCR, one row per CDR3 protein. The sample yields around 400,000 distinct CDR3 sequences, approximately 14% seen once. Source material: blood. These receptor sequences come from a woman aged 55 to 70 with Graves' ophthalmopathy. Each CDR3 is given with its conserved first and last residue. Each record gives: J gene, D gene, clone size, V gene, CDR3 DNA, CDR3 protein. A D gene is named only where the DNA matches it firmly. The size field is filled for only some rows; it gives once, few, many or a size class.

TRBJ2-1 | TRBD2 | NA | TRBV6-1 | TGTGCCAGCAGTGCAAGACTAGCGGGGAAAGGTTACAATGAGCAGTTCTTC | CASSARLAGKGYNEQFF
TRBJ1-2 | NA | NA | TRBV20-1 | TGCAGTGCTCCCAAGGATCATGACTATGGCTACACCTTC | CSAPKDHDYGYTF
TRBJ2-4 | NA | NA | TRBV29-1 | TGCAGCGTTCGGGCAGGGGGAGGAAACATTCAGTACTTC | CSVRAGGGNIQYF
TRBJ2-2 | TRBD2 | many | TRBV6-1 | TGTGCCAGCAGATCTAGCGGGAGGGACACCGGGGAGCTGTTTTTT | CASRSSGRDTGELFF
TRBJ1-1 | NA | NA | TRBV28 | TGTGCCAGCATCGAACCGAAAAACACTGAAGCTTTCTTT | CASIEPKNTEAFF
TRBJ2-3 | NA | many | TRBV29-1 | TGCAGCGGCCTGAGCAGGGTGGGCACAGATACGCAGTATTTT | CSGLSRVGTDTQYF
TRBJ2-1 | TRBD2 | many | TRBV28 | TGTGCCAGCAGTTTATATCGGGGGGGCTCCTACAATGAGCAGTTCTTC | CASSLYRGGSYNEQFF
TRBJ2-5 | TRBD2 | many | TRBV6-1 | TGTGCCAGCAGTGCCCTTCAGGGAGGGCAAGAGACCCAGTACTTC | CASSALQGGQETQYF
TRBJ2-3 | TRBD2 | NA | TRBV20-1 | TGCAGTGGCGAGCGGGAGGGCACAGATACGCAGTATTTT | CSGEREGTDTQYF
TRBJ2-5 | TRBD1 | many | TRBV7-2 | TGTGCCAGCAGCTTCACGACAGGGGGGGGGACCCAGTACTTC | CASSFTTGGGTQYF
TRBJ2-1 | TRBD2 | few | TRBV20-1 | TGCAGTGCTAGAGTGGGACTAGCGGGAGTATATAATGAGCAGTTCTTC | CSARVGLAGVYNEQFF
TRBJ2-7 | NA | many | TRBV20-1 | TGCAGTGCTAGCGGCAGCCCGAGCTCCTACGAGCAGTACTTC | CSASGSPSSYEQYF
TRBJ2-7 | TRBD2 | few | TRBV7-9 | TGTGCCAGCAGCCTTGTAGCGGGAGCTCCGGGCGAGCAGTACTTC | CASSLVAGAPGEQYF
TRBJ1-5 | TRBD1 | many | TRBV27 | TGTGCCAGCAGTGGGACAGTGCGCAATCAGCCCCAGCATTTT | CASSGTVRNQPQHF
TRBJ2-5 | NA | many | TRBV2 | TGTGCCAGCAGTGATTTCGGGGGGCTGGAGACCCAGTACTTC | CASSDFGGLETQYF
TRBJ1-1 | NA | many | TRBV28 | TGTGCCAGCAGTTTCGGGGGGGTGAACACTGAAGCTTTCTTT | CASSFGGVNTEAFF
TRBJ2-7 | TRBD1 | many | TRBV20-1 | TGCAGTGCCGAGGGACAGGGGAACTACGAGCAGTACTTC | CSAEGQGNYEQYF
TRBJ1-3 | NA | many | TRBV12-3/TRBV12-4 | TGTGCCAGCAGTTTAGACGCGGTCTCTGGAAACACCATATATTTT | CASSLDAVSGNTIYF
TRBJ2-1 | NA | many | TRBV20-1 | TGCAGTGCTAGAGGGAGGGTAGAGGTATACAATGAGCAGTTCTTC | CSARGRVEVYNEQFF
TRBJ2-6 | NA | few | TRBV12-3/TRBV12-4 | TGTGCCAGCAGTCCTGGACAATCAGGGGCCAACGTCCTGACTTTC | CASSPGQSGANVLTF
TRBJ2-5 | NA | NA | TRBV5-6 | TGTGCCAGCAGCTTGTCGAGAGCGGGCAAAGAGACCCAGTACTTC | CASSLSRAGKETQYF
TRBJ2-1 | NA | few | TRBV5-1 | TGCGCCAGCAGCTTGGAGGGTATTTCGGGCAATGAGCAGTTCTTC | CASSLEGISGNEQFF
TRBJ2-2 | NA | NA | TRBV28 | TGTGCCAGCAGTCTCAGAACCACCGGGGAGCTGTTTTTT | CASSLRTTGELFF
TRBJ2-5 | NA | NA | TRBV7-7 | TGTGCCAGCAGTCCGATCAGGGAGACCCAGTACTTC | CASSPIRETQYF
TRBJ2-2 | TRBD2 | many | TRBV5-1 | TGCGCCAGCAGCATAGGGACTAGCGGGAGCGCCTCCGGGGAGCTGTTTTTT | CASSIGTSGSASGELFF
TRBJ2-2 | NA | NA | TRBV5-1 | TGCGCCAGCAGCTTGGGGGCACGGACGAACACCGGGGAGCTGTTTTTT | CASSLGARTNTGELFF
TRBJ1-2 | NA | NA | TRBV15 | TGTGCCACCAGCAACGACGGGAACTATGGCTACACCTTC | CATSNDGNYGYTF
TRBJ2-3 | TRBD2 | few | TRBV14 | TGTGCCAGCAGCCAAGATCGGGGGAGGGACTTGGAGGATACGCAGTATTTT | CASSQDRGRDLEDTQYF
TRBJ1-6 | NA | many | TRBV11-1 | TGTGCCAGCAGCTTATTTCGGGCCCGAATTTCACCCCTCCACTTT | CASSLFRARISPLHF
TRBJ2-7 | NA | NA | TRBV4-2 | TGTGCCAGCAGCCTGACTACTACGGGCGAGCAGTACTTC | CASSLTTTGEQYF
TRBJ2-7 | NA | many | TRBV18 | TGTGCCAGCTCACCGGTCGTCGGGGCAGCCTACGAGCAGTACTTC | CASSPVVGAAYEQYF
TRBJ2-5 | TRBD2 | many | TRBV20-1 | TGCAGTGCTAGAGCCCCTGCTAGCGGAGAGACCCAGTACTTC | CSARAPASGETQYF